The 5 T cell receptor beta chains listed next were all sequenced from one sample in a study of blood T cell repertoires in COVID-19. Produced via immunoSEQ multiplex PCR; TCRdb's table is partial and in-frame only. The repertoire holds some 120,000 clones, with about 86% as singletons. Source material: peripheral blood. All receptors come from a woman between 45 and 65 years old who had recovered from COVID-19.

This sequence joins TRBV7-9 and TRBJ2-3, with 11 bases identical to TRBD2. This CDR3 has 18 residues. V shed 1 base, J shed 1 base, and the junction held 7 bases outside the gene matches. Germline CDR1 reads SEHNR; CDR2 reads FQNEAQ (reference sequence). For the CDR3, the DNA is TGTGCCAGCAGCTTAGTAGCTAGCGGGAGGTTTGGCACAGATACGCAGTATTTT. Translating gives CASSLVASGRFGTDTQYF.

This clone was found once. V is TRBV30 and J is TRBJ2-1; D is possibly TRBD2 (5 bases). V dropped 4 bases and J dropped 0 bases, with 10 bases sitting between them. This CDR3 contains 14 residues. Germline CDR1 reads GTSNPN; CDR2 reads SVGIG (reference sequence). Here the CDR3 reads CAWMAGNSYNEQFF. The CDR3 DNA is TGTGCCTGGATGGCGGGTAACTCCTACAATGAGCAGTTCTTC.

The V call is TRBV5-6, the J call TRBJ2-3; D may be TRBD2 (6 bases). Trimming cost V 7 bases and J 6 bases, with 18 bases left between them. The length of the CDR3 is 14 residues. Looked up from germline, CDR1 is SGHDT and CDR2 is YYEEEE. CDR3 sequence reads: CASARDLAGDTQYF. The CDR3 coding sequence is TGTGCCAGCGCCCGGGACTTGGCGGGGGATACGCAGTATTTT.

The rearrangement uses TRBV6-5 and TRBJ1-4, with D hard to call. CDR3 length: 13 amino acids. CDR1 and CDR2 (germline): MNHEY, SVGAGI. V lost 10 bases and J lost 7, with 16 bases in between. The CDR3 nucleotides are TGTGCCACCGCCGAGAGGGCCGGTGAAAAACTGTTTTTT. This translates into CATAERAGEKLFF.

The CDR3 is CASSTLRNTEAFF. As DNA, the CDR3 is TGTGCCAGCAGTACCCTAAGAAACACTGAAGCTTTCTTT. This chain joins TRBV6-6 and TRBJ1-1; D remains ambiguous. The CDR3 extends over 13 amino acids. CDR1 and CDR2 (germline): MNHNY, SVGAGI (reference sequence). With 5 bases removed from V and 2 bases from J, the gap between germline ends came to 9 bases.